This passage covers 30 T cell receptor beta chains from one sample sequenced in a study of beta chain features in type 1 diabetes. General study points: Type 1 diabetes patients had moderately but significantly shorter TCRB CDR3s in all four CD4+ subsets.

These receptors' antigens are unknown. The isolated RNA, all of it, was reverse transcribed, so expressed TCRB transcripts were what got sequenced. Clones were sequenced by immunoSEQ multiplex PCR, and TCRdb holds only the in-frame ones, with some missing. The table includes 640,000 or so clones, under 15% detected once. Input material: naive CD4+ T cells from blood. Source of these receptors: a man in his late teens or twenties with type 1 diabetes.

This clone has a handful of counts. The rearrangement joins TRBV2 to TRBJ1-2; possible D gene TRBD1, 6 bases. Germline V gene sequence: CDR1 SNHLY, CDR2 FYNNEI. The CDR3 has 15 residues. With 7 bases removed from V and 4 bases from J, the gap between germline ends came to 19 bases. Written as DNA, the CDR3 is TGTGCCAGCACCTTAAGGGGGGCGGGAAGCTATGGCTACACCTTC. Residues: CASTLRGAGSYGYTF.

This clone was observed a handful of times. This same CDR3 is encoded by further DNA sequences in the sample. The V gene is TRBV30, the J gene TRBJ1-2; no firm D call. Trimming stripped 0 bases from V and 3 bases from J, with 5 bases between. Germline V lookup: CDR1 GTSNPN, CDR2 SVGIG (reference sequence). The CDR3 spans 12 residues. This CDR3 reads CAWSVGDYGYTF. In DNA form, the CDR3 reads TGTGCCTGGAGTGTCGGCGACTATGGCTACACCTTC.

This clone was seen only a few times. This sequence joins TRBV5-1 and TRBJ2-7; D gene unclear. The CDR3 is made up of 13 amino acids. V was cut by 5 bases and J by 3 bases, with 12 bases left in between. Germline V gene lookup returns CDR1 SGHRS and CDR2 YFSETQ. The CDR3 sequence is CASSRTAYYEQYF. DNA of the CDR3: TGCGCCAGCAGTCGGACGGCCTACTACGAGCAGTACTTC.

Notes on this clone: The same CDR3 is also encoded by other DNA sequences in this sample. The rearrangement joins TRBV20-1 to TRBJ2-7; 7 bases are a match to TRBD1. The V and J ends lost 5 bases and 5 bases, in that order; junction bases with no gene match: 3. Looked up from germline, CDR1 is DFQATT and CDR2 is SNEGSKA (reference sequence). This CDR3 comprises 11 residues. The CDR3: CSASDRDEQYF. The CDR3 DNA sequence: TGCAGTGCTTCCGACAGGGACGAGCAGTACTTC.

The sample holds a few counts of this clone. The V and J genes are TRBV28 and TRBJ1-1; D is possibly TRBD1 (5 bases). V lost 6 bases to trimming and J lost 0 bases, with 23 bases between them. Germline CDR1 is MDHEN and CDR2 is SYDVKM. The CDR3 contains 18 residues. CDR3 protein: CASSSPKGTSMMNTEAFF. CDR3 in DNA: TGTGCCAGCAGCTCCCCTAAAGGGACCAGTATGATGAACACTGAAGCTTTCTTT.

This rearrangement joins TRBV7-8 to TRBJ2-7; D not resolved. From germline, CDR1 is SGHVS and CDR2 FQNEAQ. CDR3 length: 13 amino acids. Between the trimmed V and J ends, which lost 1 base and 6 bases, there was a span of 10 bases. CDR3 DNA: TGTGCCAGCAGCTTAGGAGAGGACCTCGAGCAGTACTTC. Translation: CASSLGEDLEQYF.

V usage is TRBV7-8 and J usage is TRBJ2-5; no definite D call. Germline CDR1 reads SGHVS; CDR2 reads FQNEAQ. Trimming took 6 bases from V and 1 from J, leaving 12 bases between them. This CDR3 has 14 residues. The CDR3 reads CASRPRFRQETQYF. The CDR3, as DNA: TGTGCCAGCAGGCCAAGGTTCCGCCAAGAGACCCAGTACTTC.

The CDR3 DNA is TGTGCCTGGAGTTCGGGACACTCCTACGAGCAGTACTTC. As protein: CAWSSGHSYEQYF. The rearrangement uses TRBV30 and TRBJ2-5, with TRBD1 as a possible D gene (6 bases). The J call may be faulty, since TRBJ2-7 better matches the DNA end. CDR3 length equals 13 residues. Germline loops: CDR1 GTSNPN, CDR2 SVGIG (reference sequence).

A few counts support this clone. V is TRBV5-1 and J is TRBJ2-1, with a weak D call TRBD2 (6 bases). CDR1 is SGHRS and CDR2 is YFSETQ in the germline V gene. The CDR3 spans 16 residues. Deletions cut 3 bases from V and 0 bases from J, with 13 bases between. The CDR3 DNA is TGCGCCAGCAGCTCCCCTCGGGGGAGCTCCTACAATGAGCAGTTCTTC. Translation gives CASSSPRGSSYNEQFF.

V is TRBV10-3 and J is TRBJ2-7, with a possible D match to TRBD2 (6 bases). Germline CDR1 reads ENHRY; CDR2 reads SYGVKD. V was pared by 5 bases and J by 3 bases, with 14 bases between. The length of the CDR3 is 14 residues. The CDR3 reads CAISLGEALYEQYF. CDR3 sequence (DNA): TGTGCCATCAGTTTGGGGGAGGCCCTCTACGAGCAGTACTTC.

In this sample, this clone turned up a few times. This chain uses TRBV30 with TRBJ1-5; D remains ambiguous. The CDR3 loop spans 14 amino acids. CDR1 is GTSNPN, CDR2 SVGIG, per germline (reference sequence). V was trimmed by 2 bases and J by 7 bases, leaving 15 bases between them. CDR3 residues: CAWSLTLAAQPQHF. The CDR3 region has the DNA TGTGCCTGGAGTCTGACTTTGGCGGCCCAGCCCCAGCATTTT.

V usage is TRBV4-1 and J usage is TRBJ1-4, with D possibly TRBD1 on 5 matching bases. Trimming cost V 1 base and J 6 bases, with 18 bases left between them. This CDR3 contains 17 residues. The germline V gene encodes CDR1 MGHRA and CDR2 YSYEKL. This chain's CDR3 is CASSQVVRGSGDEKLFF. As DNA, the CDR3 is TGCGCCAGCAGCCAAGTTGTACGCGGCTCGGGGGATGAAAAACTGTTTTTT.

V and J are TRBV10-2 and TRBJ2-5; TRBD1 aligns across 7 bases. J gave up 5 bases and V 4 bases, and 4 bases lay outside the gene matches. There are 13 residues in the CDR3. Per the germline V gene, CDR1 is WSHSY and CDR2 is SAAADI. CDR3 sequence: CASSGQGHETQYF. CDR3 bases: TGCGCCAGCAGTGGACAGGGTCACGAGACCCAGTACTTC.

The genes are TRBV6-5 and TRBJ1-5; D uncertain. Germline CDR1 reads MNHEY; CDR2 reads SVGAGI. V lost 2 bases and J 7 bases, leaving 15 bases between the germline ends. This CDR3 is built from 15 residues. This CDR3 reads CASSYQDSGGQPQHF. The DNA for the CDR3 is TGTGCCAGCAGTTACCAAGACTCCGGTGGGCAGCCCCAGCATTTT.

The V gene is TRBV6-5, the J gene TRBJ1-2, with D perhaps TRBD1 (6 bases). Trimming pared 5 bases from V and 6 bases from J, leaving 13 bases between. This CDR3 has 13 residues. The V gene's germline CDR1 is MNHEY and CDR2 SVGAGI. This CDR3 is CASSPGQMNGYTF. The CDR3 DNA reads TGTGCCAGCAGTCCAGGACAGATGAATGGCTACACCTTC.

The V call is TRBV4-1, the J call TRBJ1-1, with D perhaps matching TRBD1 (5 bases). V shed 0 bases and J shed 0 bases, with 14 bases lying between them. The germline V gene has CDR1 MGHRA and CDR2 YSYEKL. The CDR3 contains 17 residues. The CDR3 spells CASSQDLGLGVNTEAFF. As DNA, the CDR3 is TGCGCCAGCAGCCAAGATCTGGGACTGGGTGTGAACACTGAAGCTTTCTTT.

V gene TRBV18 combines with J gene TRBJ1-2; possibly TRBD1 for D (5 bases). Germline CDR1 is KGHSH and CDR2 is LQKENI. V lost 3 bases to trimming and J lost 2 bases, with 13 bases between them. This CDR3 region has 15 residues. The CDR3 region is CASSPQGDRNYGYTF. The CDR3 bases are TGTGCCAGCTCACCGCAAGGGGATAGGAACTATGGCTACACCTTC.

This clone came up a few times. The CDR3, as DNA: TGTGCCAGCAGCTTAACCAGGAAGAACACTGAAGCTTTCTTT. Protein sequence: CASSLTRKNTEAFF. This chain uses TRBV7-2 with TRBJ1-1; no firm D call. Trimming took 2 bases from V and 1 from J, leaving 8 bases between them. The germline V gene encodes CDR1 SGHTA and CDR2 FQGNSA. This CDR3 comprises 14 residues.

This clone was seen a few times. The chain has TRBV20-1 and TRBJ1-1; weak D call: TRBD1 (5 bases). The germline V gene encodes CDR1 DFQATT and CDR2 SNEGSKA (reference sequence). Trimming took off 3 bases at V and 9 bases at J, with 11 bases between the two ends. CDR3 length: 11 residues. The CDR3 bases are TGCAGTGCTAGTGGGGACGCGAAAGCTTTCTTT. It encodes CSASGDAKAFF.

This clone was detected only a few times. V gene TRBV30 combines with J gene TRBJ1-4; TRBD1 is a possible D gene (6 bases). Germline lookup yields CDR1 GTSNPN and CDR2 SVGIG (reference sequence). Trimming took 3 bases from V and 17 from J, leaving 22 bases between them. This CDR3 has 13 residues. The CDR3 nucleotides are TGTGCCTGGAGCGCCCAACCCCAGGGGAACCTCTTTTTT. This gives the protein CAWSAQPQGNLFF.

The V and J genes are TRBV29-1 and TRBJ2-7; unclear D gene. Germline CDR1 is SQVTM and CDR2 is ANQGSEA. This CDR3 has 15 amino acids. The V and J ends lost 2 bases and 0 bases respectively, with 14 bases between them. CDR3 region: CSVEPFGSASYEQYF. In DNA, the CDR3 is TGCAGCGTTGAACCCTTCGGGTCGGCCTCCTACGAGCAGTACTTC.

This chain uses TRBV2 with TRBJ2-5; 8 bases match TRBD1. J was trimmed by 5 bases and V by 6 bases; bases with no gene match: 8. Germline CDR1 is SNHLY and CDR2 is FYNNEI. The CDR3 sequence is 14 residues long. CDR3 sequence reads: CASSIQGARETQYF. The CDR3 coding sequence is TGTGCCAGCAGCATTCAGGGGGCAAGGGAGACCCAGTACTTC.

This clone was seen a few times. The chain combines TRBV29-1 with TRBJ1-2, with 8 bases fitting TRBD1. After removal of 6 bases from V and 6 bases from J, the junction contained 9 bases not matched to a gene. Looked up from germline, CDR1 is SQVTM and CDR2 is ANQGSEA. The CDR3 is 13 amino acids. The CDR3 region has the DNA TGCAGCGTGAGGGGGCAGGGGGCGAATGGCTACACCTTC. As protein: CSVRGQGANGYTF. The variable domain in full, completed from reference TRBV29-1 and TRBJ1-2, reads SAVISQKPSRDICQRGTSLTIQCQVDSQVTMMFWYRQQPGQSLTLIATANQGSEATYESGFVIDKFPISRPNLTFSTLTVSNMSPEDSSIYLCSVRGQGANGYTFGSGTRLTVV.

This clone has just a few counts. The chain employs TRBV9 and TRBJ2-3, with 8 nucleotides matching TRBD2. V trimming: 4 bases; J trimming: 2 bases; junction bases outside the gene matches: 9. Per the germline V gene, CDR1 is SGDLS and CDR2 is YYNGEE. This CDR3 spans 16 amino acids. The CDR3 sequence: CASSPRLAGHTDTQYF. The CDR3 coding sequence is TGTGCCAGCAGCCCGCGTCTAGCGGGCCACACAGATACGCAGTATTTT.

The chain is built from TRBV6-5 and TRBJ1-2; TRBD1 matches 10 bases. Germline V CDR1 and CDR2: MNHEY, SVGAGI. The CDR3 sequence is 16 residues long. The V gene end was trimmed by 0 bases and the J gene end by 6 bases; junction bases not matched to a gene: 7. The CDR3 sequence: CASSYSAGTGENGYTF. For the CDR3, the DNA is TGTGCCAGCAGTTACTCGGCCGGGACAGGGGAGAATGGCTACACCTTC.

This clone has a handful of counts. The chain uses TRBV29-1 and TRBJ1-4; 8 nucleotides match TRBD1. V was clipped by 2 bases and J by 3 bases; unmatched bases: 5. Germline V gives CDR1 SQVTM, CDR2 ANQGSEA. The CDR3 extends over 15 amino acids. CDR3 in DNA: TGCAGCGTTGAAAGTCGACAGGGGTCTAATGAAAAACTGTTTTTT. Amino acid sequence: CSVESRQGSNEKLFF.

The chain employs TRBV9 and TRBJ2-1; D might be TRBD1 (5 bases). Germline V lookup: CDR1 SGDLS, CDR2 YYNGEE. Trimming stripped 1 base from V and 0 bases from J, with 11 bases between. This CDR3 region has 16 residues. The CDR3 DNA sequence: TGTGCCAGCAGCGTAACGGACACGGTCTCCTACAATGAGCAGTTCTTC. Its translation: CASSVTDTVSYNEQFF.

This clone was counted only a few times. The chain uses TRBV10-2 and TRBJ2-5; possibly TRBD1 or TRBD2 for D (5 bases each). Per the germline V gene, CDR1 is WSHSY and CDR2 is SAAADI. The CDR3 runs to 13 residues. V shed 6 bases and J shed 2 bases, with 10 bases lying between them. The CDR3 sequence is CASRRGKQETQYF. The CDR3 DNA reads as TGCGCCAGCAGGAGGGGAAAACAAGAGACCCAGTACTTC.

This clone was observed a handful of times. The gene calls are TRBV30 and TRBJ1-5; TRBD1 agrees at 9 bases. V shed 1 base, J shed 3 bases, and the junction held 4 bases outside the gene matches. Germline-derived CDR1 and CDR2 are GTSNPN and SVGIG (reference sequence). This CDR3 has 15 amino acids. As DNA, the CDR3 is TGTGCCTGGAGTGGGGGACAGGGCAACAATCAGCCCCAGCATTTT. Its protein is CAWSGGQGNNQPQHF.

Comment on this clone: The same CDR3 also results from other DNA sequences found in this sample. V is TRBV7-9 and J is TRBJ1-1; D is undetermined. There are 14 residues in the CDR3. Per the germline V gene, CDR1 is SEHNR and CDR2 is FQNEAQ (reference sequence). The V gene lost 5 bases and the J gene lost 0 bases, with 10 bases spanning the gap. DNA for the CDR3: TGTGCCAGCAGCCTAGGCGGTCTGAACACTGAAGCTTTCTTT. Translation gives CASSLGGLNTEAFF. The whole variable domain, remainder taken from reference TRBV7-9 and TRBJ1-1, is DTGVSQNPRHKITKRGQNVTFRCDPISEHNRLYWYRQTLGQGPEFLTYFQNEAQLEKSRLLSDRFSAERPKGSFSTLEIQRTEQGDSAMYLCASSLGGLNTEAFFGQGTRLTVV.